Below, one TCR beta chain is given with its context. The antigen remains unidentified. This record belongs to a study of early T cells in non-severe SARS-CoV-2 infection. Whole-study results and caveats: Using VDJdb, the matching emphasized anti-spike CD8 responses while missing private and CD4 specificities.

The germline V and J ends were trimmed by 4 bases and 10 bases, with 14 bases remaining between them. CDR1 and CDR2 (germline): DFQATT, SNEGSKA (reference sequence). The length of the CDR3 is 12 residues. The TCR library protocol attached unique molecular identifiers to the individual cDNA molecules. TCRdb called the 5' RACE reads again in MiXCR, with one record for every CDR3 protein. The table lists about 69,000 distinct CDR3 sequences, over 9.5% of them singletons. The sequence derives from an adult who was a healthcare worker with PCR-confirmed SARS-CoV-2 infection or an uninfected control (not recorded which). This chain links TRBV20-1 with TRBJ2-1; D perhaps matches TRBD2 (5 bases). Sequenced here: whole blood, sampled at baseline. For the CDR3, the DNA is TGCAGTGCTAACATCAGAGCTAGCGAGCAGTTCTTC. This encodes CSANIRASEQFF.